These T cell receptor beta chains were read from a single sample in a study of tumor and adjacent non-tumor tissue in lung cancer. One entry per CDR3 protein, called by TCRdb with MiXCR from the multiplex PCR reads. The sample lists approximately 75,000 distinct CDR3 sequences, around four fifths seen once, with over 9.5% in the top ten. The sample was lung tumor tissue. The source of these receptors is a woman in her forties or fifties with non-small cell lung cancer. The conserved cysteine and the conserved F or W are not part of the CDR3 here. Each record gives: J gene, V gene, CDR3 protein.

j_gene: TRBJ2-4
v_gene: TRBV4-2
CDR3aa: ASSQDLGDRNIQC

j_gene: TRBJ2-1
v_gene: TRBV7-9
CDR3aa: ASSLKSLSEQF

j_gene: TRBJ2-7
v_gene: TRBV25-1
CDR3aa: ASSETPRNNHYEQY

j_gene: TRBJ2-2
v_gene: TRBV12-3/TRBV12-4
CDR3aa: VSRRQGTGEMF

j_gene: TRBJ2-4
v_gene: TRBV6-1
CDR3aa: VSRGQSKSIQY

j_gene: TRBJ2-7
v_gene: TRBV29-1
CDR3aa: SLISGRAIHEQY

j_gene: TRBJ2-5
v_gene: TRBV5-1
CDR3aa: ASNYDTGAETQY

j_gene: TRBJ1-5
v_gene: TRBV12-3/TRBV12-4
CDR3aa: TSSFMRDQPQH

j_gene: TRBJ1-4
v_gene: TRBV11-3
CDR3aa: ASSSDGANVKLF

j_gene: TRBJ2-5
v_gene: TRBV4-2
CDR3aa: ANSQVPGGQETQY

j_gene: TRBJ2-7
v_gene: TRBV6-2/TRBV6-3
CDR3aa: TSSGSQYEQY

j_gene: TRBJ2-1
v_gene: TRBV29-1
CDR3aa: SDEGKRESSYNEQF

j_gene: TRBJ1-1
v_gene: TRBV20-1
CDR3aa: SAAPWISEAF

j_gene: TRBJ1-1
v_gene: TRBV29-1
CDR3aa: SVVRGNTEAF

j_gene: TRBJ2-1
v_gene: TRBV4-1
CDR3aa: ASSQGTHWSGDEQF

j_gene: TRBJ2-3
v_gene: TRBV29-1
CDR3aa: SVDMGLGTYTQY

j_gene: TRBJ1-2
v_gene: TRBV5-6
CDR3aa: ASSFGMGQGYGYI

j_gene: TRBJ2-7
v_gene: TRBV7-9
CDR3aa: ASSSPSYKQY

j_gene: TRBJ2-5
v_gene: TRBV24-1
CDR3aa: ATSAASGTGNQETQY

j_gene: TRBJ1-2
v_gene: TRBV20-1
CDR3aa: GRQRGDGYT

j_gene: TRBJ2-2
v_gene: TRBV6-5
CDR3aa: ASCIRRPNTGELL

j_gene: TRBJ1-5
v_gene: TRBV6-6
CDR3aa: TSSTQGLRQPQH

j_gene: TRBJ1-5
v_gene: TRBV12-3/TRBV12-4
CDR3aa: ANRGGRQPQH

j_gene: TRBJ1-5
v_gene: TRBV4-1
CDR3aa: ASSLRQISNQLQH

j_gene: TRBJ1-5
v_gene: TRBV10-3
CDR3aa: AISEITYQPQH

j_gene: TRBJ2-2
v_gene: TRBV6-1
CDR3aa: ASSEGQDNTGELF